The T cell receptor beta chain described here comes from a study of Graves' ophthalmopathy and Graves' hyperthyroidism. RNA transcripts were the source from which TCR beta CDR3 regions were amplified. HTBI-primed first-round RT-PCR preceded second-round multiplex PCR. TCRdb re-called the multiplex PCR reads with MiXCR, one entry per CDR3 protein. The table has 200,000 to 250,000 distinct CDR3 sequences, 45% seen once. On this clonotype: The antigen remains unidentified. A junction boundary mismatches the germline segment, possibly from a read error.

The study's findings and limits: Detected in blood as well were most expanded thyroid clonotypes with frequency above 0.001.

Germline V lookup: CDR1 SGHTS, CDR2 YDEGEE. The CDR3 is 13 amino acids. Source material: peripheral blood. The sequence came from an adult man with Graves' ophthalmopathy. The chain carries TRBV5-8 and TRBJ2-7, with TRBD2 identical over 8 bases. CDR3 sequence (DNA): TGCGCCAGCAGCTCCGGGGGGGTCAACGAGCAGTACTTC. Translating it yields CASSSGGVNEQYF.